The 14 T cell receptor beta chains given below trace back to one sample, sequenced in a study of OX40 agonist ivuxolimab in advanced cancers. TCRdb's copy holds only in-frame clones and misses some; the assay was immunoSEQ multiplex PCR. The sample includes 70,000 to 85,000 clones, around 94% of them seen just once. The source was CD4+ or CD8+ T cells sorted from blood, collected in a trial of the OX40 agonist ivuxolimab. The receptors were sampled from an adult with an advanced solid tumor such as melanoma, head and neck, liver or kidney cancer.

J is TRBJ2-3 and V is TRBV16; D may match TRBD1 or TRBD2 (5 bases each). The CDR3 loop spans 12 amino acids. Germline V lookup: CDR1 KGHSY, CDR2 FQNENV. Trimming took 5 bases from V and 6 from J, leaving 9 bases between them. The chain's CDR3 is CASSDRGDTQYF. CDR3 nucleotide sequence: TGTGCCAGCAGCGACCGGGGCGATACGCAGTATTTT.

V and J are TRBV11-1 and TRBJ2-5, with D unclear. The CDR3 is made up of 13 amino acids. Germline V gives CDR1 SGHAT, CDR2 FQDESV (reference sequence). Trimming cost V 4 bases and J 2 bases, with 8 bases left between them. CDR3 bases: TGTGCCAGCAGCTCAGACATACAAGAGACCCAGTACTTC. The encoded protein is CASSSDIQETQYF.

V is TRBV10-3 and J is TRBJ2-7; 15 nucleotides line up with TRBD2. V shed 9 bases and J 0 bases; nucleotides not matched to a gene: 6. Germline CDR1 is ENHRY and CDR2 is SYGVKD. The CDR3 contains 16 residues. As DNA, the CDR3 is TGTGCCATTTCGGGACTAGCGGGAGGCCACTCCTACGAGCAGTACTTC. The encoded protein is CAISGLAGGHSYEQYF.

The gene calls are TRBV4-2 and TRBJ2-7; 7 positions match TRBD1. J gave up 3 bases and V 0 bases, and 5 bases lay outside the gene matches. Germline CDR1 is LGHNA and CDR2 is YNFKEQ. The CDR3 length is 15 residues. CDR3 loop: CASSQENRGGYEQYF. In nucleotides, the CDR3 is TGTGCCAGCAGCCAAGAGAACAGGGGCGGCTACGAGCAGTACTTC.

V is TRBV27 and J is TRBJ2-1, with D tentatively TRBD1 (5 bases). The CDR3 runs 14 residues. V lost 6 bases and J 3 bases, leaving 12 bases between the germline ends. Germline CDR1 MNHEY, CDR2 SMNVEV (reference sequence). The CDR3 coding sequence is TGTGCCAGCAGACCTTTCGACAGCTACAATGAGCAGTTCTTC. Translation: CASRPFDSYNEQFF.

This clone was seen more than once but under ten times. The chain has TRBV6-5 and TRBJ1-2; D is unclear. Looked up from germline, CDR1 is MNHEY and CDR2 is SVGAGI. V was pared by 4 bases and J by 8 bases, with 11 bases between. This CDR3 is 12 amino acids long. CDR3 nucleotides: TGTGCCAGCAGTTCGGACGGCGGCGGCTACACCTTC. It codes for CASSSDGGGYTF.

The genes are TRBV9 and TRBJ1-2; 9 bases align to TRBD1. V was pared by 0 bases and J by 1 base, with 1 base of the junction left unmatched. The CDR3 runs 15 residues. Germline V gene lookup returns CDR1 SGDLS and CDR2 YYNGEE. The CDR3 is CASSVAGQGNYGYTF. In DNA, the CDR3 is TGTGCCAGCAGCGTAGCGGGACAGGGTAACTATGGCTACACCTTC.

The chain links TRBV10-3 to TRBJ2-2; the D gene is possibly TRBD1 (6 bases). Germline V gene data show CDR1 as ENHRY and CDR2 as SYGVKD. V lost 7 bases and J 3 bases, leaving 15 bases between the germline ends. The CDR3 totals 15 residues. CDR3 sequence: CAITKVQGYTGELFF. CDR3 nucleotide sequence: TGTGCCATCACCAAAGTCCAGGGGTACACCGGGGAGCTGTTTTTT.

The chain is built from TRBV18 and TRBJ2-2; 8 bases fit TRBD1. The CDR3 contains 17 residues. The V segment lost 2 bases and the J segment 1 base; nucleotides outside the gene matches: 6. The germline V gene has CDR1 KGHSH and CDR2 LQKENI. The CDR3 DNA is TGTGCCAGCTCACCAACACGGACAGGGTGGAACACCGGGGAGCTGTTTTTT. It translates to CASSPTRTGWNTGELFF.

The chain is built from TRBV19 and TRBJ2-1; the match to TRBD1 covers 9 bases. V gave up 5 bases and J gave up 2 bases; unmatched junction bases: 4. Germline V gives CDR1 LNHDA, CDR2 SQIVND (reference sequence). This CDR3 contains 15 residues. The CDR3 region is CASSPGQGPYNEQFF. The CDR3 DNA follows: TGTGCCAGTAGTCCAGGACAGGGGCCCTACAATGAGCAGTTCTTC.

The rearrangement links TRBV6-5 to TRBJ2-1; a weak D match, TRBD2 (6 bases). Trimming shortened V by 10 bases and J by 9 bases, and 13 bases separated the two germline ends. There are 11 residues in the CDR3. Germline values: CDR1 MNHEY, CDR2 SVGAGI. CDR3 region: CATRTGGEQFF. Here the CDR3 DNA reads TGTGCCACTCGGACCGGGGGTGAGCAGTTCTTC.

This clone was recorded only once. This sequence joins TRBV4-3 and TRBJ2-3; a weak D match, TRBD2 (6 bases). V dropped 0 bases and J dropped 1 base, with 14 bases sitting between them. This CDR3 has 17 residues. Germline V gene lookup returns CDR1 LGHNA and CDR2 YSLEER. CDR3 nucleotide sequence: TGCGCCAGCAGCCAAGAGATAAGGACTACGCGCACAGATACGCAGTATTTT. This translates into CASSQEIRTTRTDTQYF.

The chain couples TRBV29-1 to TRBJ2-7; D gene uncertain. The germline CDR1 and CDR2 sequences are SQVTM and ANQGSEA. This CDR3 contains 15 residues. V was cut by 6 bases and J by 5 bases, with 23 bases left in between. The CDR3 region has the DNA TGCAGCGTGTATCTCGGGCATAGCTCCCTGCACGAGCAGTACTTC. It is translated as CSVYLGHSSLHEQYF.

In nucleotides, the CDR3 is TGTGCCAGCAGCTCCCGATTTGGGGAGGACTCCTACGAGCAGTACTTC. It is translated as CASSSRFGEDSYEQYF. J is TRBJ2-7 and V is TRBV9, with D possibly being TRBD2 (6 bases). The CDR3 is made up of 16 amino acids. The V gene lost 4 bases and the J gene lost 0 bases, with 17 bases spanning the gap. Germline V gene lookup returns CDR1 SGDLS and CDR2 YYNGEE.